Here is one TCR beta chain with its context. V lost 1 base and J lost 7; bases outside the gene matches: 9. Germline CDR1 SGHTA, CDR2 FQGNSA. This CDR3 is 16 amino acids long. This record comes from a study of cytomegalovirus exposure and HLA in healthy donors. The PCR made use of 60 Vbeta and 13 Jbeta primers. Clones were sequenced by immunoSEQ multiplex PCR, and TCRdb holds only the in-frame ones, with some missing. The table includes 270,000 or so clones, around 90% detected once. The receptor was derived from a girl aged 2 to 9 in good health and CMV-seronegative. The sequenced sample consisted of PBMCs. This sequence joins TRBV7-2 and TRBJ2-7; TRBD2 matches at 11 bases. DNA of the CDR3: TGTGCCAGCAGCTTAGTAGGCACTAGCGGGAGTCGGGAGCAGTACTTC. Amino acid sequence: CASSLVGTSGSREQYF. The full variable domain, rest sourced from reference TRBV7-2 and TRBJ2-7, is GAGVSQSPSNKVTEKGKDVELRCDPISGHTALYWYRQSLGQGLEFLIYFQGNSAPDKSGLPSDRFSAERTGGSVSTLTIQRTQQEDSAVYLCASSLVGTSGSREQYFGPGTRLTVT.